Each of the 26 T cell receptor beta chains below was sequenced from the same sample in a study of CD8 T cells in Susac syndrome. RNA in amounts of roughly 0.45 to 1 ug was reverse transcribed with random hexamers. Each CDR3 protein gets one entry after TCRdb re-called the immunoSEQ multiplex PCR reads with MiXCR. The sample holds roughly 50,000 distinct CDR3 sequences, roughly 92% seen once. Sequencing input: CD8+ T cells from PBMCs. These receptors originate from a human donor in good health.

The chain uses TRBV7-2 and TRBJ2-1; 10 nucleotides agree with TRBD1. Germline loops: CDR1 SGHTA, CDR2 FQGNSA. This CDR3 has 15 amino acids. V dropped 5 bases and J dropped 5; count of bases not matched to a gene: 6. The CDR3 spells CASSQGQGTHNEQFF. Written as DNA, the CDR3 is TGTGCCAGCAGCCAGGGACAGGGGACCCACAATGAGCAGTTCTTC.

This chain links TRBV24-1 with TRBJ1-5; 8 positions agree with TRBD1. The CDR3 has 15 amino acids. Per germline, CDR1 KGHDR and CDR2 SFDVKD. V lost 1 base, J lost 8 bases, and 6 bases stayed unmatched. The CDR3 loop reads CATSDFGTGEKPQHF. CDR3 in DNA: TGTGCCACCAGTGATTTCGGGACAGGTGAGAAGCCCCAGCATTTT.

The chain recombines TRBV2 with TRBJ2-3, with TRBD2 as a possible D gene (7 bases). V shed 8 bases and J shed 8 bases, with 8 bases lying between them. Germline CDR1 and CDR2: SNHLY and FYNNEI. This CDR3 has 10 amino acids. CDR3 amino acids: CASGGATQYF. The CDR3 region has the DNA TGTGCCAGCGGGGGGGCTACGCAGTATTTT. The full variable domain, rest sourced from reference TRBV2 and TRBJ2-3, is EPEVTQTPSHQVTQMGQEVILRCVPISNHLYFYWYRQILGQKVEFLVSFYNNEISEKSEIFDDQFSVERPDGSNFTLKIRSTKLEDSAMYFCASGGATQYFGPGTRLTVL.

This chain uses TRBV4-2 with TRBJ2-1, with D perhaps matching TRBD2 (5 bases). Trimming took 0 bases from V and 4 from J, leaving 10 bases between them. Germline V gene lookup returns CDR1 LGHNA and CDR2 YNFKEQ. The CDR3 extends over 15 amino acids. The CDR3 sequence is CASSQDEERYNEQFF. CDR3 sequence (DNA): TGTGCCAGCAGCCAAGATGAGGAGCGGTACAATGAGCAGTTCTTC.

The CDR3 DNA reads as TGTGCCAGCAGCACCACTAGCGGGAGGGCCTACGAGCAGTACTTC. Translated, it gives CASSTTSGRAYEQYF. This chain uses TRBV7-2 with TRBJ2-7, with 13 bases that match TRBD2. The CDR3 runs 15 residues. V trimming: 5 bases; J trimming: 2 bases; junction bases outside the gene matches: 3. The germline gives CDR1 SGHTA, CDR2 FQGNSA.

This chain connects TRBV9 to TRBJ1-1; D uncertain. The length of the CDR3 is 12 residues. From germline, CDR1 is SGDLS and CDR2 YYNGEE. V gave up 4 bases and J gave up 6 bases, with 10 bases separating them. The CDR3 nucleotides are TGTGCCAGCAGCTTCCGGTTTGCTGAAGCTTTCTTT. Its protein is CASSFRFAEAFF.

The chain couples TRBV7-2 to TRBJ2-5, with D perhaps TRBD1 or TRBD2 (6 bases each). V was trimmed by 5 bases and J by 5 bases, leaving 18 bases between them. The CDR3 is made up of 15 amino acids. CDR1 and CDR2 from the germline V gene are SGHTA and FQGNSA. The DNA of the CDR3 is TGTGCCAGCAGCCCCATCGGGGGCTCAGGCGAGACCCAGTACTTC. The encoded protein is CASSPIGGSGETQYF.

With regard to this clonotype: Its ends do not fully match the called genes, so a read error is possible. V gene TRBV5-6 combines with J gene TRBJ2-4; D is undetermined. The CDR3 length is 15 residues. Germline V lookup: CDR1 SGHDT, CDR2 YYEEEE. This CDR3 is CASSLARERPNLQYF. The CDR3 DNA follows: TGTGCCAGCAGCTTGGCGAGAGAACGCCCAAACCTTCAGTACTTC.

The chain employs TRBV5-6 and TRBJ1-2; 7 nucleotides agree with TRBD1. Germline V gives CDR1 SGHDT, CDR2 YYEEEE. V was clipped by 0 bases and J by 5 bases; unmatched bases: 13. The CDR3 sequence is 17 residues long. CDR3 bases: TGTGCCAGCAGCTTGGTAGGCTCAGGGGGGATTAAATATGGCTACACCTTC. This gives the protein CASSLVGSGGIKYGYTF. Variable domain in full (rest from reference TRBV5-6 and TRBJ1-2): DAGVTQSPTHLIKTRGQQVTLRCSPKSGHDTVSWYQQALGQGPQFIFQYYEEEERQRGNFPDRFSGHQFPNYSSELNVNALLLGDSALYLCASSLVGSGGIKYGYTFGSGTRLTVV.

V gene TRBV27 combines with J gene TRBJ1-1; D uncertain. V lost 5 bases and J lost 1, with 11 bases in between. This CDR3 contains 14 residues. The germline CDR1 and CDR2 sequences are MNHEY and SMNVEV (reference sequence). CDR3 nucleotides: TGTGCCAGCAGTCCGACGGGTGGGAACACTGAAGCTTTCTTT. Protein: CASSPTGGNTEAFF.

The chain links TRBV4-3 to TRBJ2-7, with a tentative D call TRBD1 (6 bases). The CDR3 loop spans 17 amino acids. Germline CDR1 and CDR2: LGHNA and YSLEER. Trimming stripped 1 base from V and 4 bases from J, with 20 bases between. The CDR3 DNA is TGCGCCAGCAGCCAAGGAGCAAGGACAGAAGGTTGGTACGAGCAGTACTTC. Amino acids: CASSQGARTEGWYEQYF.

The chain couples TRBV3-1 to TRBJ1-5; 8 bases match TRBD1. CDR3 length: 15 residues. The germline CDR1 and CDR2 sequences are LGHDT and YNNKEL (reference sequence). Trimming at V came to 3 bases and at J to 6 bases, leaving 7 bases not matched to a gene. The CDR3 DNA is TGTGCCAGCAGCCAGCAGGGGGCGCCTGGTCAGCCCCAGCATTTT. It encodes CASSQQGAPGQPQHF.

V usage is TRBV9 and J usage is TRBJ2-2; possible D gene TRBD2, 5 bases. Germline values: CDR1 SGDLS, CDR2 YYNGEE. V lost 4 bases and J 0 bases, leaving 10 bases between the germline ends. The CDR3 is 15 amino acids. In DNA form, the CDR3 reads TGTGCCAGCAGCCCCAGGACTTCGAACACCGGGGAGCTGTTTTTT. Translation: CASSPRTSNTGELFF.

The table lists this clonotype with a count of one. The V gene is TRBV27, the J gene TRBJ2-7; D may correspond to TRBD1 or TRBD2 (5 bases each). Per the germline V gene, CDR1 is MNHEY and CDR2 is SMNVEV (reference sequence). V was trimmed by 10 bases and J by 3 bases, leaving 19 bases between them. The CDR3 is made up of 14 amino acids. The DNA of the CDR3 is TGTGCCACCTCACCCGGGACCATCATCTACGAGCAGTACTTC. Residues: CATSPGTIIYEQYF.

The chain couples TRBV10-2 to TRBJ2-1; 11 bases agree with TRBD2. The V and J ends lost 6 bases and 9 bases, in that order; junction bases with no gene match: 13. The V gene's germline CDR1 is WSHSY and CDR2 SAAADI. The CDR3 is made up of 16 amino acids. CDR3 sequence reads: CASSRTTSGSISEQFF. DNA for the CDR3: TGCGCCAGCAGCCGCACTACTAGCGGGAGTATTAGTGAGCAGTTCTTC.

The chain couples TRBV4-1 to TRBJ2-1, with 8 bases aligning to TRBD2. The ends lost 6 bases at V and 4 bases at J; junction bases unmatched: 5. The CDR3 covers 14 residues. Germline CDR1 MGHRA, CDR2 YSYEKL. The CDR3 DNA sequence: TGCGCCAGCAGTCAGCCGGGGGGGTACAATGAGCAGTTCTTC. This gives the protein CASSQPGGYNEQFF.

The gene calls are TRBV20-1 and TRBJ1-2; no clear D gene. Between the trimmed V and J ends, which lost 3 bases and 4 bases, there was a span of 6 bases. The germline CDR1 and CDR2 sequences are DFQATT and SNEGSKA (reference sequence). The CDR3 totals 11 residues. CDR3 region: CSASLSYGYTF. CDR3 nucleotides: TGCAGTGCTAGCCTTTCCTATGGCTACACCTTC.

The J gene is TRBJ2-7, the V gene TRBV7-9; 8 nucleotides line up with TRBD1. V dropped 5 bases and J dropped 5; count of bases not matched to a gene: 5. CDR3 size: 13 residues. Germline V lookup: CDR1 SEHNR, CDR2 FQNEAQ (reference sequence). The CDR3 spells CASSPGQGHEQYF. CDR3 in DNA: TGTGCCAGCAGCCCCGGACAGGGACACGAGCAGTACTTC.

The chain links TRBV5-1 to TRBJ2-1, with D perhaps TRBD2 (6 bases). This CDR3 region has 15 residues. V lost 4 bases and J 3 bases, leaving 14 bases between the germline ends. Germline loops: CDR1 SGHRS, CDR2 YFSETQ. CDR3 loop: CASSQEGLIYNEQFF. The CDR3 region has the DNA TGCGCCAGCAGCCAGGAGGGGTTAATCTACAATGAGCAGTTCTTC.

This sequence joins TRBV4-3 and TRBJ2-2; 8 nucleotides line up with TRBD2. This CDR3 spans 16 amino acids. Per germline, CDR1 LGHNA and CDR2 YSLEER. The ends lost 0 bases at V and 6 bases at J; junction bases unmatched: 6. DNA for the CDR3: TGCGCCAGCAGCCAAGATCCGGGAGGGGAATCCGGGGAGCTGTTTTTT. It encodes CASSQDPGGESGELFF.

The rearrangement links TRBV4-1 to TRBJ1-2; TRBD1 might be the D (5 bases). The germline V and J ends were trimmed by 0 bases and 5 bases, with 13 bases remaining between them. Germline CDR1 reads MGHRA; CDR2 reads YSYEKL. The CDR3 loop spans 15 amino acids. This CDR3 reads CASSQEEGAGYGYTF. CDR3 coding DNA: TGCGCCAGCAGCCAAGAGGAAGGGGCTGGTTATGGCTACACCTTC.

The CDR3 sequence: CSARDVTGALNTEAFF. CDR3 sequence (DNA): TGCAGTGCTAGAGATGTGACAGGGGCGTTGAACACTGAAGCTTTCTTT. The chain uses TRBV20-1 and TRBJ1-1, with 8 bases aligning to TRBD1. Per the germline V gene, CDR1 is DFQATT and CDR2 is SNEGSKA (reference sequence). J lost 0 bases, V lost 0 bases, and 6 bases had no gene match. The CDR3 runs to 16 residues.

The genes are TRBV6-2 or TRBV6-3 and TRBJ2-1, with TRBD2 matching 7 bases. The germline V gene has CDR1 MNHEY and CDR2 SVGEGT. The V segment lost 4 bases and the J segment 5 bases; nucleotides outside the gene matches: 5. The length of the CDR3 is 14 residues. CDR3 in amino acids: CASSSGDYNNEQFF. The CDR3 nucleotides read TGTGCCAGCAGTTCCGGGGACTACAACAATGAGCAGTTCTTC.

V and J are TRBV4-1 and TRBJ2-7; D ambiguous. CDR3 length equals 15 residues. V lost 5 bases, J lost 0 bases, and 14 bases lay in between. Germline-derived CDR1 and CDR2 are MGHRA and YSYEKL. The CDR3, as DNA: TGCGCCAGCAGCTACCTACTAAAGGGCTCCTACGAGCAGTACTTC. Translation gives CASSYLLKGSYEQYF.

This clonotype came up once. The chain joins TRBV7-2 to TRBJ2-7; D remains unclear. Germline CDR1 reads SGHTA; CDR2 reads FQGNSA. V gave up 5 bases and J gave up 0 bases, with 11 bases separating them. The CDR3 length is 14 residues. This CDR3 reads CASSLPHLSYEQYF. CDR3 DNA: TGTGCCAGCAGCCTACCGCACCTCTCCTACGAGCAGTACTTC.

The rearrangement uses TRBV7-9 and TRBJ2-7, with D uncertain. The CDR3 has 17 amino acids. Germline CDR1 and CDR2: SEHNR and FQNEAQ (reference sequence). Trimming took 2 bases from V and 0 from J, leaving 17 bases between them. The DNA for the CDR3 is TGTGCCAGCAGCTTAACATCGGTAGGGAAAAGCTCCTACGAGCAGTACTTC. It is translated as CASSLTSVGKSSYEQYF.